The 11 T cell receptor beta chains below come from one sample, sequenced in a study of shared clonotypes between healthy human individuals. Data came from immunoSEQ multiplex PCR; TCRdb stores just in-frame clones and leaves some out. The repertoire has 2 million to 2.5 million clones, about 92% of them found once; the top ten carry more than 1.5%. CD45RO-negative CD8 cells positively selected for CCR7 made up the naive population, which excluded terminally differentiated effector memory CD45RA+ cells. The sample consisted of naive CD8+ T cells from PBMCs. The source of these receptors is a man aged 18 to 35 in good health. Some clones in this sample may be carry-over from other donors' samples.

The chain couples TRBV27 to TRBJ1-4, with D perhaps matching TRBD1 (5 bases). Germline values: CDR1 MNHEY, CDR2 SMNVEV (reference sequence). The CDR3 covers 13 residues. Trimming stripped 7 bases from V and 7 bases from J, with 13 bases between. The CDR3 DNA follows: TGTGCCAGCATCGGTAGGGGTGGTGAAAAACTGTTTTTT. It is translated as CASIGRGGEKLFF. The variable domain in full, with the rest retrieved from reference TRBV27 and TRBJ1-4, is EAQVTQNPRYLITVTGKKLTVTCSQNMNHEYMSWYRQDPGLGLRQIYYSMNVEVTDKGDVPEGYKVSRKEKRNFPLILESPSPNQTSLYFCASIGRGGEKLFFGSGTQLSVL.

The gene calls are TRBV27 and TRBJ2-1; maybe TRBD1 (5 bases). CDR3 length: 18 residues. V was trimmed by 3 bases and J by 0 bases, leaving 18 bases between them. Germline CDR1 and CDR2: MNHEY and SMNVEV (reference sequence). As DNA, the CDR3 is TGTGCCAGCAGTTTCACTAACCCCACAGGATACTCCTACAATGAGCAGTTCTTC. This sequence encodes CASSFTNPTGYSYNEQFF.

This clone occurred once. The rearrangement links TRBV28 to TRBJ2-7, with D unresolved. The CDR3 sequence is 11 residues long. CDR1 and CDR2 (germline): MDHEN, SYDVKM. V was trimmed by 4 bases and J by 6 bases, leaving 7 bases between them. The CDR3 DNA reads TGTGCCAGCAGTTCTTACACCGAGCAGTACTTC. It specifies CASSSYTEQYF.

The rearrangement links TRBV4-2 to TRBJ2-1, with 10 bases aligning to TRBD2. V dropped 3 bases and J dropped 9; count of bases not matched to a gene: 11. Germline CDR1 and CDR2: LGHNA and YNFKEQ. The CDR3 has 16 amino acids. Written as DNA, the CDR3 is TGTGCCAGCAGCCAGGTGCGGAGCGGGAGGGCCGGTGAGCAGTTCTTC. This sequence encodes CASSQVRSGRAGEQFF.

CDR3: CASSSNRDGGSYEQYF. CDR3 in DNA: TGTGCCAGCAGCTCAAACCGGGACGGAGGCTCCTACGAGCAGTACTTC. The chain joins TRBV28 to TRBJ2-7; D may correspond to TRBD1 or TRBD2 (5 bases each). V was pared by 6 bases and J by 0 bases, with 18 bases between. CDR1 MDHEN and CDR2 SYDVKM come from the germline V gene. The CDR3 is made up of 16 amino acids.

This clone was counted once. The rearrangement joins TRBV28 to TRBJ1-3, with a weak D call TRBD1 (6 bases). Looked up from germline, CDR1 is MDHEN and CDR2 is SYDVKM. Trimming pared 3 bases from V and 1 base from J, leaving 13 bases between. CDR3 size: 16 residues. The CDR3, as DNA: TGTGCCAGCAGTTTGCTCCAGGGGTGGTCTGGAAACACCATATATTTT. This sequence encodes CASSLLQGWSGNTIYF.

The genes are TRBV19 and TRBJ1-1, with 10 bases lining up with TRBD1. This CDR3 contains 15 residues. V gave up 3 bases and J gave up 3 bases; unmatched junction bases: 4. The germline V gene has CDR1 LNHDA and CDR2 SQIVND (reference sequence). For the CDR3, the DNA is TGTGCCAGTAGTATCGGGGACAGGGGCGACACTGAAGCTTTCTTT. Translation gives CASSIGDRGDTEAFF.

This chain uses TRBV7-9 with TRBJ1-3; D may be TRBD1 (5 bases). Trimming shortened V by 5 bases and J by 2 bases, and 22 bases separated the two germline ends. CDR1 and CDR2 (germline): SEHNR, FQNEAQ (reference sequence). The CDR3 totals 18 residues. DNA of the CDR3: TGTGCCAGCAGCCCCCCAGCCGGGCAGGGAAAGGCTGGAAACACCATATATTTT. Its translation: CASSPPAGQGKAGNTIYF.

The V and J genes are TRBV6-1 and TRBJ1-2, with D possibly being TRBD1 (5 bases). Germline CDR1 reads MNHNS; CDR2 reads SASEGT. V was cut by 8 bases and J by 4 bases, with 11 bases left in between. This CDR3 comprises 12 residues. CDR3 amino acids: CASEGTFYGYTF. In nucleotides, the CDR3 is TGTGCCAGCGAGGGGACGTTCTATGGCTACACCTTC.

The V call is TRBV28, the J call TRBJ2-1, with 9 bases identical to TRBD2. The CDR3 sequence is 17 residues long. V lost 3 bases to trimming and J lost 4 bases; unmatched junction nucleotides: 10. The germline CDR1 and CDR2 sequences are MDHEN and SYDVKM. The CDR3 protein is CASSFLPAGGRYNEQFF. The CDR3 DNA sequence: TGTGCCAGCAGTTTTCTGCCGGCGGGAGGGAGATACAATGAGCAGTTCTTC.

The chain has TRBV9 and TRBJ2-3; weak D call: TRBD2 (5 bases). CDR1 and CDR2 (germline): SGDLS, YYNGEE. V was pared by 7 bases and J by 0 bases, with 15 bases between. The CDR3 sequence is 15 residues long. Written as DNA, the CDR3 is TGTGCCAGCGGTCGGGGATGGTCTAGCACAGATACGCAGTATTTT. Its protein is CASGRGWSSTDTQYF.